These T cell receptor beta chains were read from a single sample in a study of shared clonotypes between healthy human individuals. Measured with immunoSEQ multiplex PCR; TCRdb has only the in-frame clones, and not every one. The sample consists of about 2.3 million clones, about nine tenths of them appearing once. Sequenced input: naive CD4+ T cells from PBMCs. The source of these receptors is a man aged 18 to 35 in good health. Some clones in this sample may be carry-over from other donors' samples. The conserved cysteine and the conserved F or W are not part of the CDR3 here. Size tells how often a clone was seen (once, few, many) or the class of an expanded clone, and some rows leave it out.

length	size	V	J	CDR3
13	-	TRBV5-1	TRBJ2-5	ASRGTGEDRETQY
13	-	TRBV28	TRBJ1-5	ASSFSWGQGRPQH
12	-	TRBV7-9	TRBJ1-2	ASTYAGGFGGYT
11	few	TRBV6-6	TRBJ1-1	ASSPPSHTEAF
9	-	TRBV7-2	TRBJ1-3	ASSLAGNIY
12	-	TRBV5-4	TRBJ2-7	ASRWGTGPGEQY
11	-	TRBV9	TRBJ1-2	ASSTSTGVGYT
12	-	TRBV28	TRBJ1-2	ASRTPSRTDGYT
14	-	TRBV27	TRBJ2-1	ASGPRRAVAYNEQF
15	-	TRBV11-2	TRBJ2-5	ASSLRSGTSGVQTQY
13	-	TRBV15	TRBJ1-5	ATSDAGGLYQPQH
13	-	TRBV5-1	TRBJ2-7	ASSPRRGNDNEQY
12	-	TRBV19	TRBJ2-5	ASSTPGSRETQY
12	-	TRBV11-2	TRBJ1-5	ASSPTGVGQPQH
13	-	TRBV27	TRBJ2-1	ASSVRDYPNNEQF
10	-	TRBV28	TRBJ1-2	ASSGPGGGYT
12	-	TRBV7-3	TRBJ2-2	ASSLKPATGELF
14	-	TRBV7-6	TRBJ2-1	ASSSQTSGMRNEQF
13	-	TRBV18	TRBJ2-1	ASSALYSSYNEQF
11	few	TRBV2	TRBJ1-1	ASSRQGGTEAF
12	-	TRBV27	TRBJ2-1	ASSPEAGDNEQF
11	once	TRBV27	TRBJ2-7	ASSVLERYEQY
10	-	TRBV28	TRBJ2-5	ASQRGQETQY
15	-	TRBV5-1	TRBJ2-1	ASSLAKTSSAVNEQF
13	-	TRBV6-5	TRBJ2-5	ASSSTGESRETQY
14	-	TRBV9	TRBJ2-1	ASSVVAGASYNEQF
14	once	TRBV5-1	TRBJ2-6	ASSPTGISGANVLT
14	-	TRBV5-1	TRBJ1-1	ASSLVAGRPNTEAF
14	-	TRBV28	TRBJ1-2	ASSLKRPVLSGGYT
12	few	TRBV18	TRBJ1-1	ASSAVLSNTEAF
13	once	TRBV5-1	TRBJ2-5	ASSSGDRYQETQY
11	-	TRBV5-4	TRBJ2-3	ASSLGVWDTQY
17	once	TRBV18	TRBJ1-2	ASSPTFGTGLGFNYGYT
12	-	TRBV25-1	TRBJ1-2	ASSGTGEGYGYT
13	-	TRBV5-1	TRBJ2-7	ASSLLVGGTYEQY
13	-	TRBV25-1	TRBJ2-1	ASSPASGIFDEQF
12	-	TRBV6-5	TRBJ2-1	ASSPGLAFNEQF
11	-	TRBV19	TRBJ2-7	ASSKLARNEQY
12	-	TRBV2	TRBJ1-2	ASSVGQLNYGYT
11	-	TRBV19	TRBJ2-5	ASSTRGAETQY